This T cell receptor beta chain was sequenced in a study of cytomegalovirus exposure and HLA in healthy donors. The PCR was carried out with 60 Vbeta primers and 13 Jbeta primers. Method: immunoSEQ multiplex PCR; TCRdb's copy keeps in-frame clones and lacks some. The sample includes about 150,000 clones, roughly four fifths of them seen just once. Trimming took 3 bases from V and 0 from J, leaving 14 bases between them. The germline CDR1 and CDR2 sequences are MGHRA and YSYEKL. The CDR3 extends over 17 amino acids. This rearrangement joins TRBV4-1 to TRBJ1-4; no clear D gene. The receptor's source is a man aged 18 to 29 in good health and CMV-seronegative. Input material: PBMCs. CDR3 sequence reads: CASSHPLLLTTNEKLFF. The DNA for the CDR3 is TGCGCCAGCAGCCATCCCCTCCTCCTTACAACTAATGAAAAACTGTTTTTT.